The rows below give T cell receptor beta chains drawn from one sample of a study of PD-1 blockade in classical Hodgkin lymphoma. Clones were read by immunoSEQ multiplex PCR, and TCRdb kept only the in-frame ones, dropping some. The data contain about 64,000 clones, 75% to 95% of them singletons. Sequencing used peripheral blood mononuclear cells (PBMCs), obtained before the fourth cycle of nivolumab. The receptors stem from a human donor with classical Hodgkin lymphoma. The CDR3 runs from the conserved cysteine through the conserved F or W. The D gene is left open where the match is weak. Size values are once, few and many counts, or a class for expanded clones, and some rows have none.

>TRBJ2-1|NA|TRBV6-1|NA
TGTGCCAGCAAGGGGGGTAGCTCCTACAATGAGCAGTTCTTC
CASKGGSSYNEQFF
>TRBJ1-1|NA|TRBV19|NA
TGTGCCAGTAGTCGCGGTCGAAATCGGGGACGGGAGAACACTGAAGCTTTCTTT
CASSRGRNRGRENTEAFF
>TRBJ2-7|NA|TRBV27|once
TGTGCCAGCAGTTTATCGATTGGGTACCGCTCCTACGAGCAGTACTTC
CASSLSIGYRSYEQYF
>TRBJ1-1|NA|TRBV27|once
TGTGCCAGCAGTTCCCTTGGGGGGCGGACTGAAGCTTTCTTT
CASSSLGGRTEAFF
>TRBJ2-1|TRBD2|TRBV11-2|NA
TGTGCCAGCAGCTTAGAACTAGCGGGGGGATACAATGAGCAGTTCTTC
CASSLELAGGYNEQFF
>TRBJ2-3|NA|TRBV4-1|NA
TGCGCCAGCAGCCAAGAGGACACAGATACGCAGTATTTT
CASSQEDTDTQYF
>TRBJ1-6|NA|TRBV27|NA
TGTGCCAGCAGTTTAGTCAGGGGAAGCTCCTATAATTCACCCCTCCACTTT
CASSLVRGSSYNSPLHF
>TRBJ2-7|NA|TRBV10-3|NA
TGTGCCATCAGTGAGTCGATCTGGGGTAGTCGGCGATTTGCCTACGAGCAGTACTTC
CAISESIWGSRRFAYEQYF
>TRBJ2-3|NA|TRBV7-6|NA
TGTGCCAGCAGCCCCCTGACTAGTTTTTCAGATACGCAGTATTTT
CASSPLTSFSDTQYF
>TRBJ1-1|TRBD1|TRBV5-1|NA
TGCGCCAGCAGCTTGGTGGGGACAGGGGGCACCGGAGGCACTGAAGCTTTCTTT
CASSLVGTGGTGGTEAFF
>TRBJ2-5|NA|TRBV19|NA
TGTGCCAGTAGTAGTACTTACAGGGACGGGGCGGAGACCCAGTACTTC
CASSSTYRDGAETQYF
>TRBJ1-1|TRBD1|TRBV6-1|NA
TGTGCCAGCAGTGAACCAGGGGGCCTAGGTGGTGAAGCTTTCTTT
CASSEPGGLGGEAFF
>TRBJ2-1|NA|TRBV29-1|NA
TGCAGCGTTGTTATTTCCCGGGACGCCTCCTACAATGAGCAGTTCTTC
CSVVISRDASYNEQFF
>TRBJ2-2|NA|TRBV2|NA
TGTGCCAGCAGATGGGCCGGGGAGCTGTTTTTT
CASRWAGELFF